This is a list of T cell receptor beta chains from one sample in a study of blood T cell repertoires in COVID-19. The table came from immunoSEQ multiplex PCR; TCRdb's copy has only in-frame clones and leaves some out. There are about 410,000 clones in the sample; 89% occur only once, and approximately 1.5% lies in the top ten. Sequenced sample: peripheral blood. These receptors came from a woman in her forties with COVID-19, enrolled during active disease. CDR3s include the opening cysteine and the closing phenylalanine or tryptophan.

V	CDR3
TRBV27	CASSLTGGRWGYTF
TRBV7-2	CASSLASGQPQHF
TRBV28	CASTLTGGSTEAFF
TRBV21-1	CASTRGRAPFRNTIYF
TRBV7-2	CASSLDRGQPQHF
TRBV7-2	CASSNSLYSYEQYF
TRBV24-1	CATRPTGGYGYTF
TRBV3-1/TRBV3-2	CASSLQGLGNSPLHF
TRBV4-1	CASSPRGTATYEQYF
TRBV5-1	CASSLVAVGQGGFSGNTIYF
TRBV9	CASSVSTGGDGPLHF
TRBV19	CASSYLDRVYTEAFF
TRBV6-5	CASSTGGYEQYF
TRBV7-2	CASSPHGTPNEKLFF
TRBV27	CASSFPLTGAANTGELFF
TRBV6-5	CASRRQGNYGYTF
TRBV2	CASSQGPNQPQHF
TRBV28	CASSLYPGLRDVKQPQHF
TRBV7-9	CASSLARENYGYTF
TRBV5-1	CASSIGQGARYSPLHF
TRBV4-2	CASSQEGDRGYGNTIYF
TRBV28	CASSLGGSYNEQFF
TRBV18	CASSPGPGSAGNTIYF
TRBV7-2	CASRSPGLAGGDTQYF
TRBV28	CASRLTGSGFSEAFF
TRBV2	CASSGTGNYGYTF
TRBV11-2	CASSLGHGGNGYGYTF
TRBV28	CASSLVKTGTLHQPQHF